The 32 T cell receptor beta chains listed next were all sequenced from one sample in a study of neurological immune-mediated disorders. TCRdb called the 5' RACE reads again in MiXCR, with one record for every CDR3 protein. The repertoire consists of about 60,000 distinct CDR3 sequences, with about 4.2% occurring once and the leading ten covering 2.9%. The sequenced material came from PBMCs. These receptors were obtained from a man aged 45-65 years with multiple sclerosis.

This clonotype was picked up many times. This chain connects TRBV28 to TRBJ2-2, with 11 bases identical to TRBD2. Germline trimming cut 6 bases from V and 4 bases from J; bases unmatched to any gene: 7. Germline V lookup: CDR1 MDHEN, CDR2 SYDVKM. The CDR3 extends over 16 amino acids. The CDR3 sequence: CASSFPSGGPTGELFF. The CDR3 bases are TGTGCCAGCAGCTTCCCTAGCGGGGGGCCCACCGGGGAGCTGTTTTTT.

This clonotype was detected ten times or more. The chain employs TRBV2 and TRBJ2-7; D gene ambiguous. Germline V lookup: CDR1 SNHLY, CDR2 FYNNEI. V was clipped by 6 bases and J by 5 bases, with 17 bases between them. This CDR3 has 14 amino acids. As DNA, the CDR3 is TGTGCCAGCAGCGAAACAAGCCTGGGGAACGAGCAGTACTTC. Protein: CASSETSLGNEQYF.

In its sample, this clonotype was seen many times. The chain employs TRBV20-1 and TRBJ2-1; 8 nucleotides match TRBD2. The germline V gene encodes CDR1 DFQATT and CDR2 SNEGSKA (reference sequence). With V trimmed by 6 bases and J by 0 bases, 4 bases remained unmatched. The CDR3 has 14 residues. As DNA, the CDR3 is TGCAGTGCACCGCGGGGGGCCTCCTACAATGAGCAGTTCTTC. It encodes CSAPRGASYNEQFF.

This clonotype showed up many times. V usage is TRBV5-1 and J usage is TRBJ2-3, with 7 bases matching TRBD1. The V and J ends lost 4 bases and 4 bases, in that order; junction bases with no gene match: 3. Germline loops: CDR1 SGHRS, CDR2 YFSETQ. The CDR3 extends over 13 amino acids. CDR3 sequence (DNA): TGCGCCAGCAGCGTAGGGGGCCCAGATACGCAGTATTTT. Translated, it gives CASSVGGPDTQYF. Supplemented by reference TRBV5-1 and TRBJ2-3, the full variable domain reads KAGVTQTPRYLIKTRGQQVTLSCSPISGHRSVSWYQQTPGQGLQFLFEYFSETQRNKGNFPGRFSGRQFSNSRSEMNVSTLELGDSALYLCASSVGGPDTQYFGPGTRLTVL.

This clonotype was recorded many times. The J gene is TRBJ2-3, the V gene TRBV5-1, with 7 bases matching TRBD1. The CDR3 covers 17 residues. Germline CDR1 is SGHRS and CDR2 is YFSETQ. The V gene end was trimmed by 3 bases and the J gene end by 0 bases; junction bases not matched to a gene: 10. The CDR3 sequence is CASSSGTASSSTDTQYF. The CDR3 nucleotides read TGCGCCAGCAGCTCGGGGACAGCCAGTTCTAGCACAGATACGCAGTATTTT.

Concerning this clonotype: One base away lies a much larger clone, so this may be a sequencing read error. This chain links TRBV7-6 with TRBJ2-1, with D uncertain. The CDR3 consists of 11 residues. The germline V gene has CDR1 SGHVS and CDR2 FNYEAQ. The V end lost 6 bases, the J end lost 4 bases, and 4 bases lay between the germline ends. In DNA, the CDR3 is TGTGCCAGCAGAGGTTACAATGAGCAGTTCTTC. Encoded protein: CASRGYNEQFF.

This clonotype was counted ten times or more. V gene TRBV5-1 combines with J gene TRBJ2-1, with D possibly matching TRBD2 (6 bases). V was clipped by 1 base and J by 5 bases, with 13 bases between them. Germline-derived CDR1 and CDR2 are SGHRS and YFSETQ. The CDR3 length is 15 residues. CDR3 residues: CASSLYSGQNNEQFF. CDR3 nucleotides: TGCGCCAGCAGCTTGTACAGCGGGCAGAACAATGAGCAGTTCTTC.

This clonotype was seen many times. CDR3 loop: CASSSRTEETQYF. For the CDR3, the DNA is TGCGCCAGCAGTTCGCGGACAGAAGAGACCCAGTACTTC. The genes are TRBV5-1 and TRBJ2-5, with a weak D call TRBD1 (6 bases). CDR1 is SGHRS, CDR2 YFSETQ, per germline. Trimming cost V 5 bases and J 3 bases, with 11 bases left between them. CDR3 length: 13 residues.

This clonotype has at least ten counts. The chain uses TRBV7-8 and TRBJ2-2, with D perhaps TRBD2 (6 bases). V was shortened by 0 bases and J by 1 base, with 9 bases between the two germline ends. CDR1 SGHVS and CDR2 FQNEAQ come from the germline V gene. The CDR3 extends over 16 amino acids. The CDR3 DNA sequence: TGTGCCAGCAGCTTAGCACGGCGGGAGAACACCGGGGAGCTGTTTTTT. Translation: CASSLARRENTGELFF.

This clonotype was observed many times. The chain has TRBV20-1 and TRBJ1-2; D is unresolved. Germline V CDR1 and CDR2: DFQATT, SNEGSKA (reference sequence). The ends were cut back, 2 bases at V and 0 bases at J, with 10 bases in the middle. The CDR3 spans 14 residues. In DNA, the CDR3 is TGCAGTGCTAGAAGAGAGACTACTAACTATGGCTACACCTTC. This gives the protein CSARRETTNYGYTF.

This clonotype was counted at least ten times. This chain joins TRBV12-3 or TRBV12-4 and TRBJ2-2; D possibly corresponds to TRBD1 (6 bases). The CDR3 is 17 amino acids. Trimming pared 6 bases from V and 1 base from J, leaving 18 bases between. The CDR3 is CASSRQVQLLNTGELFF. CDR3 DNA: TGTGCCAGCAGCAGACAGGTTCAACTCTTGAACACCGGGGAGCTGTTTTTT.

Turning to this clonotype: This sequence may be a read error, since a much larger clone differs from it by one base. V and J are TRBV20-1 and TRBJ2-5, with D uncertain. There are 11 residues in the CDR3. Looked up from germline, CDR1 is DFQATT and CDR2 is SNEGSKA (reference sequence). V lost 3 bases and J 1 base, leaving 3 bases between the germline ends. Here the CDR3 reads CSASTQETQYF. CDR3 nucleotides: TGCAGTGCTAGTACCCAAGAGACCCAGTACTTC.

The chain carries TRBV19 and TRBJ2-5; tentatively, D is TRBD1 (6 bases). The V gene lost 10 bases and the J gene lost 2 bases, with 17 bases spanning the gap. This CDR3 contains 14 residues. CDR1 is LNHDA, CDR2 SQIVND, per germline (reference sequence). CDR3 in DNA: TGTGCCAACACGAAAGGGGGTCCTCAAGAGACCCAGTACTTC. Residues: CANTKGGPQETQYF.

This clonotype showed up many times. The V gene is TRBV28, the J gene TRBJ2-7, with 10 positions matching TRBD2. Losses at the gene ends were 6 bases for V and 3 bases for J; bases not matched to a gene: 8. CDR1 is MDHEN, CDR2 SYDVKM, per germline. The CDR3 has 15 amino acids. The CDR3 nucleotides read TGTGCCAGCAGCCACCTAGCGGGGGCTAGCTACGAGCAGTACTTC. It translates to CASSHLAGASYEQYF.

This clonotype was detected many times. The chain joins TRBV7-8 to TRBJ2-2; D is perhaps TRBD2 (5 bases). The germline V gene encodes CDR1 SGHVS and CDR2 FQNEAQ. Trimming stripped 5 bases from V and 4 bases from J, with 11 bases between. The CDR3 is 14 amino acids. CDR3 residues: CASSLVEGTGELFF. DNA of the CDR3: TGTGCCAGCAGCCTCGTTGAGGGCACCGGGGAGCTGTTTTTT. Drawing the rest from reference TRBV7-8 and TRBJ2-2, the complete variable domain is GAGVSQSPRYKVAKRGQDVALRCDPISGHVSLFWYQQALGQGPEFLTYFQNEAQLDKSGLPSDRFFAERPEGSVSTLKIQRTQQEDSAVYLCASSLVEGTGELFFGEGSRLTVL.

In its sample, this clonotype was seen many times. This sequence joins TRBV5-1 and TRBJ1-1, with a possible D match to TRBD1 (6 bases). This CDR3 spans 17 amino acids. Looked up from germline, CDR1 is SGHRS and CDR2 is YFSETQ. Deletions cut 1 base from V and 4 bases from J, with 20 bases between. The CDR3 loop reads CASSLSGDILRGTEAFF. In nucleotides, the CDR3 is TGCGCCAGCAGCTTGTCCGGGGACATCCTGAGGGGCACTGAAGCTTTCTTT.

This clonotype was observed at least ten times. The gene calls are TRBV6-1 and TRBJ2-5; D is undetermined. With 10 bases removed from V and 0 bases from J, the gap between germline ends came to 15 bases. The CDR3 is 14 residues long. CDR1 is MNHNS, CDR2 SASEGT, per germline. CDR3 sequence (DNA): TGTGCCACCCAGGCCGACTGGCACCAAGAGACCCAGTACTTC. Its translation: CATQADWHQETQYF.

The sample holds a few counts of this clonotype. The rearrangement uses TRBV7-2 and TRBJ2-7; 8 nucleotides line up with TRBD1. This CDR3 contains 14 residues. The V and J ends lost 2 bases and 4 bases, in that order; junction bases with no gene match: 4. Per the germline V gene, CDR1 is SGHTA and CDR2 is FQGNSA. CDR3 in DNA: TGTGCCAGCAGCTTACTAGGACAGGGTTACGAGCAGTACTTC. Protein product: CASSLLGQGYEQYF.

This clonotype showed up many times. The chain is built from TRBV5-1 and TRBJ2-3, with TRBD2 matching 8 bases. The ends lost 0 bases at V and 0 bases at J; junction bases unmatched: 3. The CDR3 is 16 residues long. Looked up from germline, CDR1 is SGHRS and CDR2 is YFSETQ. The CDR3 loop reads CASSLVTSESTDTQYF. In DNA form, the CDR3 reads TGCGCCAGCAGCTTGGTGACTAGCGAGAGCACAGATACGCAGTATTTT.

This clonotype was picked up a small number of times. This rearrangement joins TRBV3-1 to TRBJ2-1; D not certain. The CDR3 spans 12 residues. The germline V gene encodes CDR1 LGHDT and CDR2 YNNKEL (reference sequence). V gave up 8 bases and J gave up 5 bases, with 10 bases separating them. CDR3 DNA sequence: TGTGCCAGCGGCCTAGGGAACAATGAGCAGTTCTTC. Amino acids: CASGLGNNEQFF.

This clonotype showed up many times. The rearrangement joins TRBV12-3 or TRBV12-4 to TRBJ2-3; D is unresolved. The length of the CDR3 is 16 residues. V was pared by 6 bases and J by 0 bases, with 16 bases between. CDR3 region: CASSQSATMSTDTQYF. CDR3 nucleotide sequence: TGTGCCAGCAGCCAGTCGGCCACGATGAGCACAGATACGCAGTATTTT.

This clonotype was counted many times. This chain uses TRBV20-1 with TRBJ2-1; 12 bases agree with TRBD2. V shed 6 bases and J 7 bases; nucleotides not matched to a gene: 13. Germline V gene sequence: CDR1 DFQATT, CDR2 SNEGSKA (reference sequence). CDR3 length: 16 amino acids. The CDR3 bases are TGCAGTGCAATCCCTTTCCTAGCGGGGGGGCTGAATGAGCAGTTCTTC. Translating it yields CSAIPFLAGGLNEQFF.

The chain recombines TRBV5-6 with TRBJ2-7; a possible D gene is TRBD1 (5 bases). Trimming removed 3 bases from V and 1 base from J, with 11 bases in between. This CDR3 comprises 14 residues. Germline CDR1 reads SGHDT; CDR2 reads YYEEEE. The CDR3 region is CASSSPDKSYEQYF. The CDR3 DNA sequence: TGTGCCAGCAGCTCCCCGGACAAATCCTACGAGCAGTACTTC.

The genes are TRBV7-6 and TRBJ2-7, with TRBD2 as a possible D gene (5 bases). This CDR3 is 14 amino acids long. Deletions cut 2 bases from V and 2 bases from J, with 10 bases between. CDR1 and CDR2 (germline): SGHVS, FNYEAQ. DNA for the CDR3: TGTGCCAGCAGCTTACGGTCTAGCACCTACGAGCAGTACTTC. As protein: CASSLRSSTYEQYF.

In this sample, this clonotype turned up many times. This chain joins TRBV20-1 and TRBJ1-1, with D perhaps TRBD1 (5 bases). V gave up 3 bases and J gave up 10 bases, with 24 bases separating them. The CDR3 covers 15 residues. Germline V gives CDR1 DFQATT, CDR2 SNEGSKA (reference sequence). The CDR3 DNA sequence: TGCAGTGCTAGTATTTCGAAGGGGCTGGGGATTGGAGCTTTCTTT. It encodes CSASISKGLGIGAFF.

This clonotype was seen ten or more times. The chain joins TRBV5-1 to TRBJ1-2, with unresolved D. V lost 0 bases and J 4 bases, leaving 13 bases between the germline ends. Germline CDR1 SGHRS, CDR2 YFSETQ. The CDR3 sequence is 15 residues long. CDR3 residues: CASSLEGGPTYGYTF. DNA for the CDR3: TGCGCCAGCAGCTTGGAAGGAGGACCGACCTATGGCTACACCTTC.

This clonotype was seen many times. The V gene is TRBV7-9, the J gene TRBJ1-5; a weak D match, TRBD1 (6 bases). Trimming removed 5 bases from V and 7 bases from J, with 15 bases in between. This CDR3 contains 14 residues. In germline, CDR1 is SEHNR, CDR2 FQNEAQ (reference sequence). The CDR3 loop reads CASSPTGGGQPQHF. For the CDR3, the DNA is TGTGCCAGCAGCCCAACGGGGGGCGGGCAGCCCCAGCATTTT.

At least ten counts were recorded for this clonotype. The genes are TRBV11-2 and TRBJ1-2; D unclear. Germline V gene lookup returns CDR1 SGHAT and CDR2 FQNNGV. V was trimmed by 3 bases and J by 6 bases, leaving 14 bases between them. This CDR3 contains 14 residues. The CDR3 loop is CASSFSAFPDGYTF. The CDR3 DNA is TGTGCCAGCAGCTTTAGCGCCTTCCCGGATGGCTACACCTTC.

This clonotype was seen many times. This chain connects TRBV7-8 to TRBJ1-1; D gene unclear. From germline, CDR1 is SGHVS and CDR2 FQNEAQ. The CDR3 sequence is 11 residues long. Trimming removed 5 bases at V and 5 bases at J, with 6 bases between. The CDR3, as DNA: TGTGCCAGCAGCCCGGTTACTGAAGCTTTCTTT. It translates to CASSPVTEAFF.

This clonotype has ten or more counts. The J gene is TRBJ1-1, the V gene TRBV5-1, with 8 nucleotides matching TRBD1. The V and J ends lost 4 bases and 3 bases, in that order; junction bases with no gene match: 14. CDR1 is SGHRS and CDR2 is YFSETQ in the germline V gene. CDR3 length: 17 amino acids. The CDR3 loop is CASSAGTGGGVYTEAFF. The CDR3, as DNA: TGCGCCAGCAGCGCAGGGACAGGCGGCGGGGTATACACTGAAGCTTTCTTT.

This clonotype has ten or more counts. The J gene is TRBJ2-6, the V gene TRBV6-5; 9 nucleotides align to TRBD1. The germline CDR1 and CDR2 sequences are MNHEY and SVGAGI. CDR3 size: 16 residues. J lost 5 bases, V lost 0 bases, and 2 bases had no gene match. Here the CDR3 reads CASSYSGQGRANVLTF. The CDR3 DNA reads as TGTGCCAGCAGTTACTCGGGACAGGGTCGGGCCAACGTCCTGACTTTC.

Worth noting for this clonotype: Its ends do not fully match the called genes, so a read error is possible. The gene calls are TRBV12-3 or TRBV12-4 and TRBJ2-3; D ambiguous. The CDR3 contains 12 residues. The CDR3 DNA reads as TGTACCAGCAGTCTGACCACAGATACGCAGTATTTT. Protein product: CTSSLTTDTQYF.